This T cell receptor (beta chain) is drawn from a study of chemoradiotherapy in HPV16-positive cancers. Study conclusions and caveats: Better recurrence-free survival went with HPV-responsive T-cell expansion in HPV16-positive patients.

Concerning this clone: Its antigen is as yet unknown.

Sequencing used immunoSEQ multiplex PCR; TCRdb keeps in-frame clones, though not all of them. The table lists 30,000 to 35,000 clones, 70% to 90% of them singletons. Germline loops: CDR1 SQVTM, CDR2 ANQGSEA. The junction had 6 bases not matched to a gene; V was cut back by 7 bases and J by 3 bases. The CDR3 runs 12 residues. The TCR originated in a human donor with HPV-associated anogenital cancer. The rearrangement uses TRBV29-1 and TRBJ2-7; 7 nucleotides line up with TRBD2. Sequenced here: blood, sampled from a patient who underwent chemoradiotherapy. The CDR3 is CSALAGNYEQYF. The CDR3, as DNA: TGCAGCGCCTTAGCGGGCAACTACGAGCAGTACTTC.